This T cell receptor (beta chain) was identified in a study of patients and donors after allogeneic stem cell transplantation. Germline V gives CDR1 MGHDK, CDR2 SYGVNS. This CDR3 spans 13 amino acids. V was pared by 6 bases and J by 6 bases, with 14 bases between. MiXCR was run by TCRdb on the RT-PCR reads, yielding one entry per CDR3 protein. This sample carries hundreds of thousands of distinct CDR3 sequences, 16% of them seen once, and the ten largest clones take over 6%. This clonotype was obtained from a human donor who was either an allogeneic HSCT recipient or a stem cell or donor lymphocyte infusion donor (not recorded which). It is not recorded whose cells these are; they may come from a transplant donor. The material sequenced was blood, either unsorted or a sorted T cell fraction (not recorded which). V gene TRBV25-1 combines with J gene TRBJ1-2, with D possibly matching TRBD1 (5 bases). Written as DNA, the CDR3 is TGTGCCAGCAGCCTCGAGGGGCACCATGGCTACACCTTC. It yields the protein CASSLEGHHGYTF.